The sequence of this T cell receptor (beta chain) was determined in a study of blood T cell repertoires in COVID-19 (dated by TCRdb to about 2020). General notes on the study: Samples covering the acute and convalescent phases of COVID-19 were provided by collaborators in the United States, Italy and Spain. The material from the prospective study consisted of cDNA or gDNA derived from T cells, B-cell-depleted T cells, or PBMCs. Deeply sampled blood TCRbeta repertoires from subjects exposed to, actively infected with, or recovered from COVID-19 were included in the dataset. The repertoires were made available in a free public database intended to serve as a resource for research on the immune response to SARS-CoV-2. Samples came from the ongoing ImmuneRACE study (first 160 participants) plus 1,254 subjects from 6 global collaborators. A de-identified subject ID, COVID-19 status, age in years and sex were almost always included in the sample metadata. Where available, HLA class I and class II types were obtained from metadata supplied by the sample provider rather than from assay-based typing.

Participants in the prospective study were enrolled through a virtual design, were aged roughly 18 to 90 years, and lived in 24 United States geographic areas. In the prospective study, participants were assigned to cohorts based on the clinical history participants reported in a screening survey and a study questionnaire. In the prospective study, whole blood, serum and a nasopharyngeal or oropharyngeal swab were collected from each participant by mobile phlebotomists. Additional blood draws and questionnaires over an approximately two-month period could optionally be provided by prospective study participants. Prospective study blood samples were shipped either frozen or at room temperature before DNA extraction. A note on this clone: Its antigen remains unidentified. No per-base quality is available; no much larger clone lies one base away.

TCRbeta CDR3 regions were amplified from genomic DNA using the immunoSEQ Assay, a bias-controlled multiplex PCR. In the source study's methods: The number of nucleated cells in each sample was estimated from the amplification of reference gene primers within the assay. To quantify the absolute abundance of each unique TCRbeta CDR3 rearrangement, sequence reads were collapsed and filtered. Productive Simpson clonality was computed per sample as the square root of Simpson's diversity index over productive rearrangements. Entries here come from immuneACCESS through TCRdb and include only in-frame sequences with V and J called. Some clones fail to appear in such tables; in the studies checked, an unresolved V gene covers under half of the shortfall, and the cause of the remainder is unknown. D and trimming come from the DNA, and the V and J calls and clone size come from that table. Here the sample has approximately 250,000 clones; roughly 85% occur a single time. Jointly, the top ten make up approximately 8.6% of the sample.

The cysteine opens and the phenylalanine closes a CDR3 of 15 amino acids. Only the CDR3 part of the read is kept: 45 bases, read in frame from the first base. Here V drops 6 bases and J drops 2 bases, and the junction holds 7 bases not matched to any gene. The germline V gene gives CDR1 as SNHLY and CDR2 as FYNNEI. Overall study outcomes, separate from this receptor: The quantity of clinical and demographic metadata differed by source and by participant and was supplied without curation.

The sequencing input was PBMCs or T cells enriched from blood (not recorded which). The receptor chain draws on TRBV2 and TRBJ2-3; 8 bases in between match TRBD2. This TCR was recovered from a woman in her 50s with acute COVID-19. The CDR3 amino acid sequence is: CASRLRGVDTDTQYF. The nucleotide sequence is given as TGTGCCAGCAGGTTGCGGGGGGTGGACACAGATACGCAGTATTTT.